Presented here are 32 T cell receptor beta chains from one specimen sequenced in a study of control samples from healthy donors and cancer patients. The table came from immunoSEQ multiplex PCR; TCRdb's copy has only in-frame clones and leaves some out. Seen here are around 130,000 clones, 90% to 95% observed once, and the top ten hold about 1.5%. What was sequenced was PBMCs. These receptors all stem from a man between 50 and 59 years old with head and neck cancer.

This clone was observed once. The chain is built from TRBV7-6 and TRBJ1-4, with D hard to call. This CDR3 is 15 amino acids long. Trimming removed 2 bases at V and 5 bases at J, with 12 bases between. Germline values: CDR1 SGHVS, CDR2 FNYEAQ. In DNA, the CDR3 is TGTGCCAGCAGCTTATTAGGGATTGGGAATGAAAAACTGTTTTTT. Translated, it gives CASSLLGIGNEKLFF.

The chain joins TRBV5-6 to TRBJ1-1; the D gene is possibly TRBD1 (6 bases). The CDR3 totals 13 residues. Between the trimmed V and J ends, which lost 5 bases and 5 bases, there was a span of 13 bases. Germline V CDR1 and CDR2: SGHDT, YYEEEE. The DNA for the CDR3 is TGTGCCAGCAGGTTCAGCGACAGGACTGAAGCTTTCTTT. Protein: CASRFSDRTEAFF. Based on the CDR3 plus reference TRBV5-6 and TRBJ1-1, the full variable domain is DAGVTQSPTHLIKTRGQQVTLRCSPKSGHDTVSWYQQALGQGPQFIFQYYEEEERQRGNFPDRFSGHQFPNYSSELNVNALLLGDSALYLCASRFSDRTEAFFGQGTRLTVV.

The genes are TRBV6-1 and TRBJ2-1, with a possible D match to TRBD1 (7 bases). Trimming shortened V by 6 bases and J by 4 bases, and 16 bases separated the two germline ends. The CDR3 is 15 amino acids. Per the germline V gene, CDR1 is MNHNS and CDR2 is SASEGT. The DNA for the CDR3 is TGTGCCAGCAGCAAGGACAGGAGGGGGTACAATGAGCAGTTCTTC. As protein: CASSKDRRGYNEQFF.

CDR3 amino acids: CASSEDREQQYF. The DNA of the CDR3 is TGTGCCAGCAGTGAGGACAGAGAACAGCAGTACTTC. The V gene is TRBV6-1, the J gene TRBJ2-7, with a weak D call TRBD1 (6 bases). CDR1 MNHNS and CDR2 SASEGT come from the germline V gene. The length of the CDR3 is 12 residues. Trimming stripped 3 bases from V and 8 bases from J, with 11 bases between.

This clone was counted between two and nine times. The J gene is TRBJ2-2, the V gene TRBV29-1; 10 nucleotides agree with TRBD1. The CDR3 runs 14 residues. Trimming at V came to 7 bases and at J to 3 bases, leaving 5 bases not matched to a gene. Germline V gene lookup returns CDR1 SQVTM and CDR2 ANQGSEA. The CDR3: CSGKGTGDTGELFF. DNA for the CDR3: TGCAGCGGGAAAGGGACAGGGGACACCGGGGAGCTGTTTTTT.

The chain employs TRBV7-9 and TRBJ2-3, with 7 bases fitting TRBD1. Germline CDR1 SEHNR, CDR2 FQNEAQ (reference sequence). Losses at the gene ends were 5 bases for V and 0 bases for J; bases not matched to a gene: 5. CDR3 length: 15 residues. CDR3 in amino acids: CASSPGTVSTDTQYF. CDR3 nucleotides: TGTGCCAGCAGCCCGGGGACAGTGAGCACAGATACGCAGTATTTT.

The chain has TRBV12-5 and TRBJ1-1; D remains ambiguous. The CDR3 loop spans 16 amino acids. Looked up from germline, CDR1 is LGHNT and CDR2 is FRNRAP. Trimming cost V 5 bases and J 4 bases, with 20 bases left between them. The CDR3 nucleotides are TGTGCTAGTGGTGCATGGACGTACTCCCCTTCCACTGAAGCTTTCTTT. Amino acid sequence: CASGAWTYSPSTEAFF.

The chain joins TRBV2 to TRBJ1-2; D gene ambiguous. The V gene's germline CDR1 is SNHLY and CDR2 FYNNEI. The CDR3 loop spans 13 amino acids. Trimming took off 8 bases at V and 0 bases at J, with 10 bases between the two ends. CDR3 residues: CASSGSSNYGYTF. The CDR3 DNA follows: TGTGCCAGCTCGGGAAGTTCTAACTATGGCTACACCTTC.

This clone was found once. The rearrangement joins TRBV6-5 to TRBJ1-1; D not resolved. CDR1 and CDR2 from the germline V gene are MNHEY and SVGAGI. The CDR3 has 13 amino acids. V was clipped by 6 bases and J by 3 bases, with 11 bases between them. CDR3 nucleotides: TGTGCCAGCAGCGACGGAGGCGACACTGAAGCTTTCTTT. It yields the protein CASSDGGDTEAFF.

The J gene is TRBJ2-1, the V gene TRBV27; D ambiguous. V dropped 5 bases and J dropped 5 bases, with 16 bases sitting between them. The CDR3 has 15 residues. From germline, CDR1 is MNHEY and CDR2 SMNVEV (reference sequence). In DNA, the CDR3 is TGTGCCAGCAGTCGGAACCCCGCCCCGAACAATGAGCAGTTCTTC. This codes for CASSRNPAPNNEQFF.

The chain employs TRBV9 and TRBJ2-5, with D perhaps TRBD1 or TRBD2 (5 bases each). The CDR3 is 16 amino acids. V was cut by 3 bases and J by 3 bases, with 18 bases left in between. Germline assignment: CDR1 SGDLS and CDR2 YYNGEE. Here the CDR3 reads CASSGPSGTQEETQYF. The DNA for the CDR3 is TGTGCCAGCAGCGGACCATCCGGGACGCAAGAAGAGACCCAGTACTTC.

The rearrangement links TRBV30 to TRBJ1-5; D perhaps matches TRBD1 (5 bases). Deletions cut 3 bases from V and 7 bases from J, with 16 bases between. The germline CDR1 and CDR2 sequences are GTSNPN and SVGIG (reference sequence). The CDR3 sequence is 14 residues long. The CDR3 DNA reads as TGTGCCTGGAGGGGGCCTAGCCCCACACAGCCCCAGCATTTT. It translates to CAWRGPSPTQPQHF.

This chain joins TRBV19 and TRBJ2-1; D remains unclear. The germline gives CDR1 LNHDA, CDR2 SQIVND (reference sequence). The CDR3 extends over 13 amino acids. V gave up 7 bases and J gave up 9 bases, with 16 bases separating them. The CDR3 DNA is TGTGCCAGTACCGGCCGGGTCTCAGGTGAGCAGTTCTTC. Translation: CASTGRVSGEQFF.

The rearrangement uses TRBV2 and TRBJ1-5; TRBD1 agrees at 7 bases. This CDR3 is built from 15 residues. CDR1 is SNHLY and CDR2 is FYNNEI in the germline V gene. J gave up 8 bases and V 2 bases, and 9 bases lay outside the gene matches. The CDR3 nucleotides are TGTGCCAGCAGTGAACTCCCCCGGACAGGAAAGCCCCAGCATTTT. Protein sequence: CASSELPRTGKPQHF.

The V and J genes are TRBV6-2 or TRBV6-3 and TRBJ1-5, with D possibly matching TRBD1 (6 bases). The germline V and J ends were trimmed by 2 bases and 4 bases, with 12 bases remaining between them. The germline V gene encodes CDR1 MNHEY and CDR2 SVGEGT. There are 15 residues in the CDR3. CDR3 coding DNA: TGTGCCAGCAGTTACGCGGCAGGGGCGAATCAGCCCCAGCATTTT. Its protein product is CASSYAAGANQPQHF.

This clone was found once. V gene TRBV30 combines with J gene TRBJ1-1, with D maybe TRBD1 (5 bases). CDR3 size: 11 residues. CDR1 is GTSNPN and CDR2 is SVGIG in the germline V gene (reference sequence). CDR3 nucleotide sequence: TGTGCTTTCGGGGGGAGCACTGAAGCTTTCTTT. As protein: CAFGGSTEAFF.

The chain links TRBV3-1 (or the pseudogene TRBV3-2) to TRBJ1-6; a possible D gene is TRBD1 (5 bases). V was trimmed by 4 bases and J by 7 bases, leaving 14 bases between them. Germline values: CDR1 LGHDT, CDR2 YNNKEL (reference sequence). This CDR3 comprises 15 residues. CDR3 protein: CASSLGPLNNSPLHF. CDR3 bases: TGTGCCAGCAGCCTGGGACCTCTAAACAATTCACCCCTCCACTTT.

The genes are TRBV28 and TRBJ2-1; the D gene is possibly TRBD2 (5 bases). Deletions cut 6 bases from V and 1 base from J, with 13 bases between. The CDR3 is made up of 15 amino acids. The germline gives CDR1 MDHEN, CDR2 SYDVKM. In DNA, the CDR3 is TGTGCCAGCAGGAATACGGGGTTGTCCTACAATGAGCAGTTCTTC. Translating gives CASRNTGLSYNEQFF.

V is TRBV19 and J is TRBJ1-5, with D uncertain. The germline V and J ends were trimmed by 7 bases and 5 bases, with 18 bases remaining between them. Per the germline V gene, CDR1 is LNHDA and CDR2 is SQIVND (reference sequence). This CDR3 has 15 amino acids. CDR3 nucleotide sequence: TGTGCCAGTAAGCCCCATTCCCAATCGGATCAGCCCCAGCATTTT. Translating gives CASKPHSQSDQPQHF.

As concerns this clone: One end of the junction fails to match germline, which may point to a read error. The genes are TRBV4-1 and TRBJ2-6; D possibly corresponds to TRBD1 (5 bases). The germline V gene encodes CDR1 MGHRA and CDR2 YSYEKL. CDR3 size: 19 residues. The CDR3 sequence is CASSEGAQGRISGASVLTF. CDR3 in DNA: TGCGCCAGCAGCGAAGGGGCCCAGGGTCGAATCTCTGGGGCCAGCGTCCTGACTTTC.

This sequence joins TRBV7-9 and TRBJ2-5; D not certain. The CDR3 is 14 amino acids. V shed 3 bases and J shed 2 bases, with 10 bases lying between them. In germline, CDR1 is SEHNR, CDR2 FQNEAQ (reference sequence). CDR3 nucleotide sequence: TGTGCCAGCAGCTTCCGACTGGAACAAGAGACCCAGTACTTC. Amino acid sequence: CASSFRLEQETQYF.

V usage is TRBV2 and J usage is TRBJ1-2; 9 nucleotides line up with TRBD1. The CDR3 length is 15 residues. J lost 4 bases, V lost 6 bases, and 9 bases had no gene match. The germline V gene encodes CDR1 SNHLY and CDR2 FYNNEI. CDR3 amino acids: CASSPPGTGSYGYTF. DNA of the CDR3: TGTGCCAGCAGCCCTCCAGGGACAGGGAGCTATGGCTACACCTTC.

The chain uses TRBV28 and TRBJ1-2; a weak D match, TRBD1 (6 bases). Germline CDR1 and CDR2: MDHEN and SYDVKM. With 5 bases removed from V and 8 bases from J, the gap between germline ends came to 15 bases. The CDR3 contains 13 residues. This chain's CDR3 is CASSEGHTYGYTF. CDR3 in DNA: TGTGCCAGCAGTGAGGGACATACTTACGGCTACACCTTC.

The chain has TRBV30 and TRBJ1-2; D might be TRBD1 (6 bases). With 1 base removed from V and 4 bases from J, the gap between germline ends came to 10 bases. Germline V CDR1 and CDR2: GTSNPN, SVGIG (reference sequence). This CDR3 region has 13 residues. CDR3 DNA: TGTGCCTGGAGTGCCGGGACACGCTATGGCTACACCTTC. Amino acids: CAWSAGTRYGYTF.

This clone was recorded a few times. The V call is TRBV28, the J call TRBJ1-5, with D uncertain. Germline V lookup: CDR1 MDHEN, CDR2 SYDVKM. The CDR3 covers 14 residues. Trimming pared 3 bases from V and 4 bases from J, leaving 10 bases between. The CDR3 loop is CASSLLQGNQPQHF. The CDR3 coding sequence is TGTGCCAGCAGTTTGCTTCAAGGGAATCAGCCCCAGCATTTT.

V gene TRBV6-1 combines with J gene TRBJ1-3, with 10 nucleotides matching TRBD1. With V trimmed by 4 bases and J by 2 bases, 5 bases remained unmatched. The length of the CDR3 is 16 residues. The germline gives CDR1 MNHNS, CDR2 SASEGT. CDR3 sequence: CASSALDRGTGNTIYF. CDR3 DNA sequence: TGTGCCAGCAGTGCTTTGGACAGGGGGACTGGAAACACCATATATTTT.

The chain has TRBV18 and TRBJ1-1, with D uncertain. The CDR3 length is 16 residues. Trimming left V 2 bases short and J 0 bases short, with 13 bases between. Germline V lookup: CDR1 KGHSH, CDR2 LQKENI. DNA of the CDR3: TGTGCCAGCTCACCATACGACATAGTCCTGAACACTGAAGCTTTCTTT. It translates to CASSPYDIVLNTEAFF.

The chain uses TRBV7-8 and TRBJ1-1; D unresolved. The V and J ends lost 1 base and 4 bases respectively, with 4 bases between them. Per germline, CDR1 SGHVS and CDR2 FQNEAQ. There are 12 residues in the CDR3. The DNA for the CDR3 is TGTGCCAGCAGCTTAGGGAGCACTGAAGCTTTCTTT. Amino acids: CASSLGSTEAFF.

The genes are TRBV9 and TRBJ2-3; 12 bases align to TRBD2. Germline V gives CDR1 SGDLS, CDR2 YYNGEE. V dropped 0 bases and J dropped 4; count of bases not matched to a gene: 3. The CDR3 length is 16 residues. In DNA, the CDR3 is TGTGCCAGCAGCGTAGCTAGCGGGGGGGCCGCAGATACGCAGTATTTT. It specifies CASSVASGGAADTQYF.

The V gene is TRBV4-2, the J gene TRBJ2-3; D possibly corresponds to TRBD1 (7 bases). Germline V gene data show CDR1 as LGHNA and CDR2 as YNFKEQ. This CDR3 has 16 residues. Deletions cut 2 bases from V and 6 bases from J, with 18 bases between. The CDR3 coding sequence is TGTGCCAGCAGCCAACAAGCCACCGGAGGGGGCGATACGCAGTATTTT. As protein: CASSQQATGGGDTQYF.

The gene calls are TRBV24-1 and TRBJ2-3; either TRBD1 or TRBD2 may supply D (5 bases each). Germline V gene lookup returns CDR1 KGHDR and CDR2 SFDVKD. The length of the CDR3 is 15 residues. The V and J ends lost 4 bases and 4 bases respectively, with 14 bases between them. For the CDR3, the DNA is TGTGCCACCAGTGACCCTCGGGACCGCTCAGATACGCAGTATTTT. Translation: CATSDPRDRSDTQYF.

The chain couples TRBV5-1 to TRBJ2-2; 9 bases are a match to TRBD2. The CDR3 has 15 residues. CDR1 is SGHRS, CDR2 YFSETQ, per germline. The junction had 1 base not matched to a gene; V was cut back by 2 bases and J by 2 bases. This chain's CDR3 is CASSFSGGNTGELFF. The CDR3 bases are TGCGCCAGCAGCTTTAGCGGGGGCAACACCGGGGAGCTGTTTTTT.